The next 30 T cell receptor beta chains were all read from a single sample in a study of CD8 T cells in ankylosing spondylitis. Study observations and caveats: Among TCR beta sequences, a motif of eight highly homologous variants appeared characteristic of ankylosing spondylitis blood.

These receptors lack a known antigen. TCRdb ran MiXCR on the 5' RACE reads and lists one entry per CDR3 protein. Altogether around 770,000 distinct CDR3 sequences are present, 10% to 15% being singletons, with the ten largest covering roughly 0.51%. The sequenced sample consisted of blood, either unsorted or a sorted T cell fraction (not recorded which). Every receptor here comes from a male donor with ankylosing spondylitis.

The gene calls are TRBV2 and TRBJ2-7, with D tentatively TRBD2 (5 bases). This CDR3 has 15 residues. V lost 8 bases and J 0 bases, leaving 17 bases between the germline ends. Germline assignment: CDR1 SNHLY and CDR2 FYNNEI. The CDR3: CASDLLDFSSYEQYF. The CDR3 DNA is TGTGCCAGCGACTTGTTGGACTTCAGCTCCTACGAGCAGTACTTC.

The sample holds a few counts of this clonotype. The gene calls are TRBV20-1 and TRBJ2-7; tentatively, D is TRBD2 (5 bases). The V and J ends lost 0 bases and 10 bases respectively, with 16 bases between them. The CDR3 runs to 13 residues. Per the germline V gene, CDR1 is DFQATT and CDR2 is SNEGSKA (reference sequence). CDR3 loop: CSARDLYGGLQYF. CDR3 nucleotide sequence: TGCAGTGCTAGAGATCTCTATGGAGGCCTACAGTACTTC.

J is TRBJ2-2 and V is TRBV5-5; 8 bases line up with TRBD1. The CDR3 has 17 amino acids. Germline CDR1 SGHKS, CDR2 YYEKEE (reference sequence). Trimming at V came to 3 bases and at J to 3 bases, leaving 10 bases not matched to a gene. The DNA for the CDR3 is TGTGCCAGCAGCTCACGGGTGGACAGGGCGGACACCGGGGAGCTGTTTTTT. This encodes CASSSRVDRADTGELFF.

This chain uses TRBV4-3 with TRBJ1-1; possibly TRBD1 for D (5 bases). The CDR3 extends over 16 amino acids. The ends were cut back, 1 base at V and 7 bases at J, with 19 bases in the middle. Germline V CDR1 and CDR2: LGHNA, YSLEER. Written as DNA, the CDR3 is TGCGCCAGCAGCCAAGTGCACCCCGGGACGCAGGGTGAAGCTTTCTTT. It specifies CASSQVHPGTQGEAFF.

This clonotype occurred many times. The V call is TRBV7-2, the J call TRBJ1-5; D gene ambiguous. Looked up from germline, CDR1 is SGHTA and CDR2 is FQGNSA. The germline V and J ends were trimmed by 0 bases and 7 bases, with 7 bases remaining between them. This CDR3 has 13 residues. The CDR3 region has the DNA TGTGCCAGCAGCTTAGCGCTACGGCAGCCCCAGCATTTT. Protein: CASSLALRQPQHF.

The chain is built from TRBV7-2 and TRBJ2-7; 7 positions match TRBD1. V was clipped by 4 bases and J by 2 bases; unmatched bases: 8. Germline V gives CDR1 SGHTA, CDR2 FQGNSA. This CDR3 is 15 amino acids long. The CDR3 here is CASSSLVTGPYEQYF. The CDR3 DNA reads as TGTGCCAGCAGCTCCCTTGTGACAGGGCCCTACGAGCAGTACTTC.

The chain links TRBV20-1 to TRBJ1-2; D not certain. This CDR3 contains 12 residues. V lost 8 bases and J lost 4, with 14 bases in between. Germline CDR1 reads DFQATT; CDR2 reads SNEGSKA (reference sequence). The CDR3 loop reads CSSPGSSYGYTF. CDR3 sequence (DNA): TGCAGTTCCCCCGGCAGCAGCTATGGCTACACCTTC.

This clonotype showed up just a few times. CDR3 DNA: TGTGCCAGCAGTCTTCGGACGGTGAGCTCTGGAAACACCATATATTTT. This codes for CASSLRTVSSGNTIYF. This rearrangement joins TRBV12-3 or TRBV12-4 to TRBJ1-3; the D is unclear. The CDR3 runs to 16 residues. V lost 5 bases, J lost 0 bases, and 14 bases lay in between.

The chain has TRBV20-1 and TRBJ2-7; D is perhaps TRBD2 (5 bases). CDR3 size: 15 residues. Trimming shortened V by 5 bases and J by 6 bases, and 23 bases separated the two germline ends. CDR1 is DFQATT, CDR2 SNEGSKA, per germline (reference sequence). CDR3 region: CSAEGASVRAPEQYF. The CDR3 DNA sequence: TGCAGTGCTGAGGGTGCCTCCGTTAGAGCCCCCGAGCAGTACTTC.

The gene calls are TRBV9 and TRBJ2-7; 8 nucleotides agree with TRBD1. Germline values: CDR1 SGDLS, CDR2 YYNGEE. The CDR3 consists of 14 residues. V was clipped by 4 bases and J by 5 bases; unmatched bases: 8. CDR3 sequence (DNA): TGTGCCAGCAGCCCCCGGACAGGGTTCGACGAGCAGTACTTC. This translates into CASSPRTGFDEQYF.

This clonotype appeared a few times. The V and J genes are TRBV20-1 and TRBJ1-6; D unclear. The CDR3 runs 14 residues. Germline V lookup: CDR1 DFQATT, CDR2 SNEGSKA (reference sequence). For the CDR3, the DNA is TGCAGCGCTGTGAAATCCGGGTCAAATTCACCCCTCCACTTT. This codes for CSAVKSGSNSPLHF.

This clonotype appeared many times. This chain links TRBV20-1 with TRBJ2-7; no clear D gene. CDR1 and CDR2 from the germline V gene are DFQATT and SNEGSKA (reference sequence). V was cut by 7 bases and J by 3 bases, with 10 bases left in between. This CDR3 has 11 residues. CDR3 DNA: TGCAGTGTCGGACGGATCTACGAGCAGTACTTC. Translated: CSVGRIYEQYF.

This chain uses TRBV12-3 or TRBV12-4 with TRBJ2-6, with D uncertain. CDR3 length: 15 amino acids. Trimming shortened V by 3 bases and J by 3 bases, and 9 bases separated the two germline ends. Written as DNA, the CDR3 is TGTGCCAGCAGTTTCATCCCCCGTGGGGCCAACGTCCTGACTTTC. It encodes CASSFIPRGANVLTF.

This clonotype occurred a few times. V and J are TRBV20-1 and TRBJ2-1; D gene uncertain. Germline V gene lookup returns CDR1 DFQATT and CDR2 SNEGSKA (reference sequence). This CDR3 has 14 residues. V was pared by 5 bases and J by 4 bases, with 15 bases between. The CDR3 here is CSAPLVGLYNEQFF. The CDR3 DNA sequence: TGCAGTGCTCCTCTAGTGGGGTTATACAATGAGCAGTTCTTC.

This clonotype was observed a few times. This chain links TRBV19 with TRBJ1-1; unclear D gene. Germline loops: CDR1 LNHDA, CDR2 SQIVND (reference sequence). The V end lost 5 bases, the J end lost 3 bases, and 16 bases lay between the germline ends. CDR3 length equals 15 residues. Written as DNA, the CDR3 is TGTGCCAGTAGTTACCGGGCCCCAAGGGACACTGAAGCTTTCTTT. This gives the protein CASSYRAPRDTEAFF.

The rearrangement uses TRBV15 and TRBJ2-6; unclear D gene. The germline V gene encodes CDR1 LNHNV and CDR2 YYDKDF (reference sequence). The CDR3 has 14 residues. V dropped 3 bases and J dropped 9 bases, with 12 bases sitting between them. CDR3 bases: TGTGCCACCAGCAGGACAACAGAGCACAACGTCCTGACTTTC. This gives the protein CATSRTTEHNVLTF.

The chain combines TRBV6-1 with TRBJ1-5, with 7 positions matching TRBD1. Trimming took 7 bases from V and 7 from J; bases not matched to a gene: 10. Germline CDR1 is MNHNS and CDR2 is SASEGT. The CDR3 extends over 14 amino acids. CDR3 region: CASNPRQGDQPQHF. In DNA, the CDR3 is TGTGCCAGCAACCCCAGACAGGGTGACCAGCCCCAGCATTTT.

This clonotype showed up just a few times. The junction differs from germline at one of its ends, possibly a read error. The CDR3 DNA reads TGTGCTAGCAGCCCCACGGGATTCACGGAGACCCAGTACTTC. Translated: CASSPTGFTETQYF. V gene TRBV7-7 combines with J gene TRBJ2-5, with D possibly being TRBD2 (5 bases). The CDR3 has 14 residues. CDR1 is SSHAT and CDR2 is FNYEAQ in the germline V gene (reference sequence).

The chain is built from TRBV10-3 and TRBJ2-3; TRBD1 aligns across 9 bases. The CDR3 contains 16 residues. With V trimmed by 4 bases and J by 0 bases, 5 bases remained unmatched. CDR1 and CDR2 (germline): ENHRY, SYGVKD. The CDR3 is CAISGNGQGSTDTQYF. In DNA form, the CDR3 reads TGTGCCATCAGTGGTAACGGACAGGGGAGCACAGATACGCAGTATTTT.

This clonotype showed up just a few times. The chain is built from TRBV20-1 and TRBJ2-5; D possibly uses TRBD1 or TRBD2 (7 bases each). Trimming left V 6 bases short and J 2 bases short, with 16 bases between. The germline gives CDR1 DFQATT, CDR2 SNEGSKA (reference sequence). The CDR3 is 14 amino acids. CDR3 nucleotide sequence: TGCAGTGCACTTAGACAGGGAGGGCAAGAGACCCAGTACTTC. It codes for CSALRQGGQETQYF.

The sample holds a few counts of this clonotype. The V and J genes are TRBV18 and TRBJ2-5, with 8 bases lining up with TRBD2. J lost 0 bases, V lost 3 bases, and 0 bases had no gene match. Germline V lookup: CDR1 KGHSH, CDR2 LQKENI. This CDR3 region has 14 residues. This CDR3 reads CASSPGLDQETQYF. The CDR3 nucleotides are TGTGCCAGCTCACCGGGACTAGACCAAGAGACCCAGTACTTC.

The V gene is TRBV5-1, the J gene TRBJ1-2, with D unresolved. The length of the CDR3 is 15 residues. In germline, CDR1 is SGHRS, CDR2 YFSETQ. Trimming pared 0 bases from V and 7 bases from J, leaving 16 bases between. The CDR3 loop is CASSLAAAYVGGYTF. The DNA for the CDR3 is TGCGCCAGCAGCTTGGCCGCAGCCTATGTAGGTGGCTACACCTTC.

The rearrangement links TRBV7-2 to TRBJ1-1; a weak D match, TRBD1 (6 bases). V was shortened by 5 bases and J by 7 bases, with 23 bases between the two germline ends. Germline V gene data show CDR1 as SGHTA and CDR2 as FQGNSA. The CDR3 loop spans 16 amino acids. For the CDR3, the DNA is TGTGCCAGCAGCGTCATGTGGGGGCACGATAGGGGTGAAGCTTTCTTT. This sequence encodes CASSVMWGHDRGEAFF.

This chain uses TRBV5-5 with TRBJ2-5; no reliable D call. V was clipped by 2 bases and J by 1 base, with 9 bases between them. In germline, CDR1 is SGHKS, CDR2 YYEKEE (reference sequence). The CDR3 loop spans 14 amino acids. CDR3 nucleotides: TGTGCCAGCAGCTTTGTCACACCCCAAGAGACCCAGTACTTC. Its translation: CASSFVTPQETQYF. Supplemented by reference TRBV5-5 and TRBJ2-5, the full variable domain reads DAGVTQSPTHLIKTRGQQVTLRCSPISGHKSVSWYQQVLGQGPQFIFQYYEKEERGRGNFPDRFSARQFPNYSSELNVNALLLGDSALYLCASSFVTPQETQYFGPGTRLLVL.

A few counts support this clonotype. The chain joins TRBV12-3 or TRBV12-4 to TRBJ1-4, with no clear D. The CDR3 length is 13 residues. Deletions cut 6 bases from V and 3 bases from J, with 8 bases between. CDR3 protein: CASRSSANEKLFF. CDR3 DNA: TGTGCCAGCAGGTCGTCAGCTAATGAAAAACTGTTTTTT.

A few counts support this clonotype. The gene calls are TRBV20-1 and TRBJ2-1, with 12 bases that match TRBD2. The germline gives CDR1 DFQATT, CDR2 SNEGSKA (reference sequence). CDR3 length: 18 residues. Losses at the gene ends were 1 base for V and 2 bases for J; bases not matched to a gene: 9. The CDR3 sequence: CSARVYPSGRAPYNEQFF. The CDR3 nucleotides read TGCAGTGCTAGAGTCTATCCTAGCGGGAGGGCCCCCTACAATGAGCAGTTCTTC.

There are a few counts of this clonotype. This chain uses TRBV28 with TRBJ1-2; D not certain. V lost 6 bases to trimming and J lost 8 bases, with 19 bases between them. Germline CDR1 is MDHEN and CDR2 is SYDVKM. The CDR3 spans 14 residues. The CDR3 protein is CASSSREAAGGYTF. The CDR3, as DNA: TGTGCCAGCAGCTCGCGGGAGGCCGCAGGAGGCTACACCTTC.

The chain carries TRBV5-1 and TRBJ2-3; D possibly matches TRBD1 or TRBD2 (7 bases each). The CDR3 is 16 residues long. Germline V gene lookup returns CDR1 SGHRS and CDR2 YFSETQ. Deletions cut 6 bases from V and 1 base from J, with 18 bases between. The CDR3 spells CASKRGGGGGTDTQYF. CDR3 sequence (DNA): TGCGCCAGCAAGAGAGGGGGCGGGGGAGGCACAGATACGCAGTATTTT.

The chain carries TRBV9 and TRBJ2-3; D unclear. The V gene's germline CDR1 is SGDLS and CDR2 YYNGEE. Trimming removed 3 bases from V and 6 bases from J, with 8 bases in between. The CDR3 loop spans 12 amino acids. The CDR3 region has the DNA TGTGCCAGCAGCGCACAGAGGGATACGCAGTATTTT. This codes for CASSAQRDTQYF. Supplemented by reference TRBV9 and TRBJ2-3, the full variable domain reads DSGVTQTPKHLITATGQRVTLRCSPRSGDLSVYWYQQSLDQGLQFLIQYYNGEERAKGNILERFSAQQFPDLHSELNLSSLELGDSALYFCASSAQRDTQYFGPGTRLTVL.

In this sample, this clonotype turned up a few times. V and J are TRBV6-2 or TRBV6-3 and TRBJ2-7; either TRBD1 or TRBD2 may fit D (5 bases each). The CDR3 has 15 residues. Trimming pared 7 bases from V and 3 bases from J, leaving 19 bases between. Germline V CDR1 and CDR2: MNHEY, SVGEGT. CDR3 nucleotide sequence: TGTGCCAGCAAAAACCGCAGGGACGAGGACTACGAGCAGTACTTC. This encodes CASKNRRDEDYEQYF.